The rows below give T cell receptor beta chains drawn from one sample of a study of CD8 T cells in ankylosing spondylitis. MiXCR, applied by TCRdb to the 5' RACE reads, yields one record per CDR3 protein. The table has around 480,000 distinct CDR3 sequences, more than 15% seen once. Source material: blood, either unsorted or a sorted T cell fraction (not recorded which). These TCRs come from a male donor with ankylosing spondylitis. Both conserved end residues are part of each CDR3. D genes are given only for firm matches. Size tells how often a clone was seen (once, few, many) or the class of an expanded clone, and some rows leave it out.

V: TRBV19; J: TRBJ2-3; size: .; D: TRBD1; CDR3: CASSTPGGAMTDTQYF; DNA: TGTGCCAGTAGTACCCCAGGGGGCGCAATGACAGATACGCAGTATTTT
V: TRBV3-1; J: TRBJ2-3; size: .; D: .; CDR3: CASSPLSRTDTQYF; DNA: TGTGCCAGCAGCCCTTTATCTAGGACAGATACGCAGTATTTT
V: TRBV7-8; J: TRBJ2-1; size: .; D: TRBD2; CDR3: CASSLNLAGGGRDEQFF; DNA: TGTGCCAGCAGCTTAAATCTAGCGGGAGGTGGTCGGGATGAGCAGTTCTTC
V: TRBV12-3/TRBV12-4; J: TRBJ2-1; size: few; D: TRBD2; CDR3: CASSRSGGEYNEQFF; DNA: TGTGCCAGCAGCCGCAGCGGGGGGGAGTACAATGAGCAGTTCTTC
V: TRBV10-3; J: TRBJ2-7; size: .; D: .; CDR3: CAISESTRGPRSTYEQYF; DNA: TGTGCCATCAGTGAGTCTACCAGAGGCCCCCGGAGCACCTACGAGCAGTACTTC
V: TRBV6-2/TRBV6-3; J: TRBJ1-5; size: few; D: TRBD1; CDR3: CASSHRDRGHDNQPQHF; DNA: TGTGCCAGCAGTCATCGGGACAGGGGGCACGACAATCAGCCCCAGCATTTT
V: TRBV18; J: TRBJ2-5; size: few; D: .; CDR3: CASSQHQETQYF; DNA: TGTGCCAGCTCCCAACACCAAGAGACCCAGTACTTC
V: TRBV6-2/TRBV6-3; J: TRBJ2-7; size: .; D: TRBD1; CDR3: CASTSTGTGLYEQYF; DNA: TGTGCCAGCACCTCTACCGGGACAGGGCTGTACGAGCAGTACTTC
V: TRBV10-1; J: TRBJ2-1; size: .; D: .; CDR3: CASSESPYRDNEQFF; DNA: TGCGCCAGCAGTGAGTCCCCCTATCGGGATAATGAGCAGTTCTTC
V: TRBV20-1; J: TRBJ1-6; size: few; D: TRBD1; CDR3: CSARANSGTGYSPLHF; DNA: TGCAGTGCTAGAGCCAATTCCGGGACAGGGTATTCACCCCTCCACTTT
V: TRBV6-1; J: TRBJ1-2; size: .; D: TRBD1; CDR3: CASSERSGTAYNYGYTF; DNA: TGTGCCAGCAGTGAGCGTTCCGGGACAGCTTATAACTATGGCTACACCTTC
V: TRBV28; J: TRBJ1-6; size: .; D: TRBD1; CDR3: CASSPRQGGASPLHF; DNA: TGTGCCAGCAGTCCTCGACAGGGAGGTGCCTCACCCCTCCACTTT
V: TRBV7-3; J: TRBJ2-3; size: .; D: TRBD2; CDR3: CASRPGTSVRTDTQYF; DNA: TGTGCCAGCAGACCCGGGACTAGCGTTCGCACAGATACGCAGTATTTT
V: TRBV12-3/TRBV12-4; J: TRBJ1-5; size: many; D: .; CDR3: CASSVGGDNNQPQHF; DNA: TGTGCCAGCAGTGTGGGGGGTGATAACAATCAGCCCCAGCATTTT
V: TRBV29-1; J: TRBJ2-2; size: .; D: TRBD1; CDR3: CSAARGTGTGELFF; DNA: TGCAGCGCTGCTCGCGGGACAGGGACCGGGGAGCTGTTTTTT
V: TRBV2; J: TRBJ2-1; size: many; D: TRBD1; CDR3: CASSGTGTYNEQFF; DNA: TGTGCCAGCAGTGGGACAGGGACCTACAATGAGCAGTTCTTC
V: TRBV20-1; J: TRBJ1-6; size: .; D: .; CDR3: CSANPPGSYNSPLHF; DNA: TGCAGTGCTAACCCGCCCGGCAGCTATAATTCACCCCTCCACTTT
V: TRBV18; J: TRBJ1-1; size: .; D: .; CDR3: CASSPSLTNQGTEAFF; DNA: TGTGCCAGCTCACCATCGCTTACTAACCAGGGGACTGAAGCTTTCTTT
V: TRBV5-1; J: TRBJ2-5; size: many; D: .; CDR3: CASKDPGQETQYF; DNA: TGCGCCAGCAAGGACCCGGGACAAGAGACCCAGTACTTC
V: TRBV27; J: TRBJ1-4; size: few; D: .; CDR3: CASGVRSTTNEKLFF; DNA: TGTGCCAGCGGGGTTCGTAGTACAACTAATGAAAAACTGTTTTTT
V: TRBV28; J: TRBJ2-7; size: .; D: .; CDR3: CASSLQDLYEQYF; DNA: TGTGCCAGCAGTTTACAAGACCTCTACGAGCAGTACTTC
V: TRBV6-1; J: TRBJ2-2; size: .; D: .; CDR3: CASRLKFETGELFF; DNA: TGTGCCAGCAGATTGAAGTTTGAGACCGGGGAGCTGTTTTTT
V: TRBV28; J: TRBJ2-7; size: .; D: TRBD2; CDR3: CASRETSGKYEQYF; DNA: TGTGCCAGCCGCGAGACTAGCGGGAAGTACGAGCAGTACTTC
V: TRBV29-1; J: TRBJ2-7; size: many; D: .; CDR3: CSVGRDFYEQYF; DNA: TGCAGCGTTGGGAGGGATTTCTACGAGCAGTACTTC
V: TRBV20-1; J: TRBJ1-5; size: .; D: .; CDR3: CSARSTDRPGSNQPQHF; DNA: TGCAGTGCTAGATCTACCGACCGGCCAGGGAGCAATCAGCCCCAGCATTTT